A single T cell receptor beta chain is shown here with its context. Its specificity is unknown. The germline V gene has CDR1 DFQATT and CDR2 SNEGSKA (reference sequence). This CDR3 is 12 amino acids long. V lost 3 bases and J lost 4, with 10 bases in between. Included in the TCR beta cDNA libraries were unique molecular identifiers. TCRdb re-called the PCR reads with MiXCR, one entry per CDR3 protein. The data contain some 890,000 distinct CDR3 sequences, roughly 50% of them singletons. This entry is derived from a study of post-analysis software for immune sequencing data. At the level of the study: The disease courses spanned relapsing-remitting, secondary progressive and progressive-relapsing forms of multiple sclerosis.

The study's findings and limits: Relative to controls, patients had 4 or 5 TRBV segments at higher frequency, with TRBV5-6, TRBV5-1 and TRBV20-1 among these.

Sequenced sample: blood. The receptor was isolated from a girl between 5 and 17 years old with multiple sclerosis. The rearrangement uses TRBV20-1 and TRBJ2-7; tentative D call: TRBD1 (6 bases). CDR3: CSARDRLYEQYF. In DNA, the CDR3 is TGCAGTGCTAGGGACAGACTATACGAGCAGTACTTC.